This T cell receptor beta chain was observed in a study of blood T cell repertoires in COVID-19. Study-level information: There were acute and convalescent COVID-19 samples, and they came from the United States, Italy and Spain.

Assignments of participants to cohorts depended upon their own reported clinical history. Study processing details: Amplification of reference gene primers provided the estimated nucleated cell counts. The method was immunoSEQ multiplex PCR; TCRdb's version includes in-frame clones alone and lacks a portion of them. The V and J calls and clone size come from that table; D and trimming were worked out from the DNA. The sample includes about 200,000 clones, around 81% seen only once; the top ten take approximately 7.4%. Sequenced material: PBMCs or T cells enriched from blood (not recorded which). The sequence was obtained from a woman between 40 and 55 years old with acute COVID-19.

DNA for the CDR3: TGTGCCACTCAGTCCGTCCAAGAGACCCAGTACTTC. This sequence encodes CATQSVQETQYF. The rearrangement links TRBV28 to TRBJ2-5; no clear D. CDR1 is MDHEN, CDR2 SYDVKM, per germline. The ends were cut back, 10 bases at V and 1 base at J, with 10 bases in the middle. The CDR3 contains 12 residues.